This TCR beta chain was observed in a study of chemoradiotherapy in HPV16-positive cancers. TCRdb keeps only in-frame clones here, not all; method: immunoSEQ multiplex PCR. The table shows under 35,000 clones, with about 93% occurring only once. Germline CDR1 SEHNR, CDR2 FQNEAQ (reference sequence). V was cut by 3 bases and J by 5 bases, with 7 bases left in between. CDR3 length: 13 amino acids. This chain connects TRBV7-9 to TRBJ2-2, with D hard to call. The input for sequencing was blood, taken from a patient who underwent chemoradiotherapy. The receptor was derived from a human donor with HPV-associated anogenital cancer. The CDR3 spells CASSFTGTGELFF. CDR3 in DNA: TGTGCCAGCAGCTTTACCGGGACCGGGGAGCTGTTTTTT.